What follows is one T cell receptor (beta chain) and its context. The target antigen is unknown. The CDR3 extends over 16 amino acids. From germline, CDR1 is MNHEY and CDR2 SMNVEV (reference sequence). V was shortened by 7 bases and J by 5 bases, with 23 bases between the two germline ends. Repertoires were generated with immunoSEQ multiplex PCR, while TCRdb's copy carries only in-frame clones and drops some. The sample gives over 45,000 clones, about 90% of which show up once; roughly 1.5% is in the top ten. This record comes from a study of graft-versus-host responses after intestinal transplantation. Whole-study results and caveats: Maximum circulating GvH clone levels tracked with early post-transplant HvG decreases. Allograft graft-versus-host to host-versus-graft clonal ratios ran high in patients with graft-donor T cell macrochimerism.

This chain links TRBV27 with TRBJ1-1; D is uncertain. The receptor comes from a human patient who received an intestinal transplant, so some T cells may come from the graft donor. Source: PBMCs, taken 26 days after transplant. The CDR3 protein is CASIPSYEYGLTEAFF. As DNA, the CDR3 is TGTGCCAGCATCCCGTCGTACGAGTACGGGTTGACTGAAGCTTTCTTT.